These T cell receptor beta chains were read from a single sample in a study of beta chain features in type 1 diabetes. Method: immunoSEQ multiplex PCR; TCRdb's copy keeps in-frame clones and lacks some. The top ten clones hold 0.095% to 0.15% of a sample with about 650,000 clones, around 11% of them seen once. The sample comprised naive CD4+ T cells from blood. Receptor source: a young man with type 1 diabetes. Each CDR3 is given with its conserved first and last residue. The order of the fields is J gene, V gene, CDR3 protein.

J: TRBJ2-3
V: TRBV29-1
CDR3: CSVGQSDTQYF

J: TRBJ2-7
V: TRBV27
CDR3: CASSTDREYYEQYF

J: TRBJ2-7
V: TRBV5-1
CDR3: CASSPGDRVSYEQYF

J: TRBJ2-4
V: TRBV28
CDR3: CASSFGGGGVQYF

J: TRBJ2-3
V: TRBV11-2
CDR3: CASSLLSSAGGSTDTQYF

J: TRBJ2-6
V: TRBV5-1
CDR3: CASSLAGTAASGANVLTF

J: TRBJ1-6
V: TRBV6-5
CDR3: CASSYSSGVNSPLHF

J: TRBJ1-4
V: TRBV6-5
CDR3: CASSSTIGKTLFF

J: TRBJ2-4
V: TRBV4-2
CDR3: CASSLREEGRDIQYF

J: TRBJ2-2
V: TRBV9
CDR3: CASSVVSNTGELFF

J: TRBJ2-3
V: TRBV6-4
CDR3: CASSDSGTSTDTQYF

J: TRBJ2-2
V: TRBV5-6
CDR3: CASSFLGDRNTGELFF

J: TRBJ2-2
V: TRBV5-6
CDR3: CASSSLDSNTGELFF

J: TRBJ1-2
V: TRBV7-2
CDR3: CASSLAREGNGYTF

J: TRBJ2-2
V: TRBV28
CDR3: CASSSHQGPGTGELFF

J: TRBJ2-3
V: TRBV7-3
CDR3: CASSFRGTDTQYF

J: TRBJ1-5
V: TRBV6-1
CDR3: CASSESRQGIYQPQHF

J: TRBJ1-5
V: TRBV23-1
CDR3: CASSPPPLKASNQPQHF

J: TRBJ2-2
V: TRBV10-1
CDR3: CASQTENTGELFF

J: TRBJ2-1
V: TRBV19
CDR3: CASSAMVGKQFF

J: TRBJ1-1
V: TRBV11-3
CDR3: CASSSITGEVAFF

J: TRBJ2-3
V: TRBV5-1
CDR3: CASSLPFGLAGARFTDTQYF

J: TRBJ1-2
V: TRBV5-1
CDR3: CASSPESWRLDRLSGYGYTF

J: TRBJ1-2
V: TRBV25-1
CDR3: CASLIPGTGGEGYTF

J: TRBJ2-2
V: TRBV7-8
CDR3: CASSLSSGGLNTGELFF

J: TRBJ1-5
V: TRBV19
CDR3: CASSPYPLMQANQPQHF

J: TRBJ2-3
V: TRBV14
CDR3: CASSQGVGDTQYF

J: TRBJ2-1
V: TRBV13
CDR3: CASSLPTSGGEQFF

J: TRBJ1-4
V: TRBV25-1
CDR3: CASRKTGPNEKLFF

J: TRBJ2-5
V: TRBV11-2
CDR3: CASSAGIQETQYF

J: TRBJ2-1
V: TRBV18
CDR3: CASSPLLAGTDEQFF

J: TRBJ1-2
V: TRBV7-9
CDR3: CASGMGYTF

J: TRBJ1-6
V: TRBV30
CDR3: CAWSPPGSYNSPLHF

J: TRBJ2-5
V: TRBV2
CDR3: CASSEGTGTETQYF

J: TRBJ2-3
V: TRBV2
CDR3: CASRPGGRDTQYF

J: TRBJ1-2
V: TRBV28
CDR3: CASSLPDRGGYTF

J: TRBJ2-1
V: TRBV5-1
CDR3: CASSAPGTGVGNEQFF

J: TRBJ2-7
V: TRBV7-2
CDR3: CASSLLAGSSYEQYF

J: TRBJ2-1
V: TRBV7-2
CDR3: CASTRLAGNYNEQFF

J: TRBJ1-2
V: TRBV19
CDR3: CASSMKTGVWNYGYTF

J: TRBJ2-3
V: TRBV10-1
CDR3: CASSGPGTSGFTDTQYF

J: TRBJ2-3
V: TRBV29-1
CDR3: CSVESGTDTQYF

J: TRBJ1-5
V: TRBV6-1
CDR3: CASRVSGGDQPQHF

J: TRBJ2-7
V: TRBV30
CDR3: CAWSVLGLSDEQYF

J: TRBJ1-1
V: TRBV7-2
CDR3: CASSFKGVNTEAFF

J: TRBJ1-2
V: TRBV18
CDR3: CASSPGMEGYTF

J: TRBJ1-4
V: TRBV7-6
CDR3: CASSLEGPGQGNEKLFF

J: TRBJ2-5
V: TRBV19
CDR3: CASSGQGGVETQYF

J: TRBJ2-2
V: TRBV4-3
CDR3: CASSQDSAGGTGELFF

J: TRBJ2-3
V: TRBV9
CDR3: CASSGRAESTDTQYF

J: TRBJ2-3
V: TRBV7-2
CDR3: CASSAQPGLASTDTQYF

J: TRBJ1-4
V: TRBV16
CDR3: CASSQPPFEKLFF

J: TRBJ1-5
V: TRBV28
CDR3: CASTGSNQPQHF

J: TRBJ2-7
V: TRBV15
CDR3: CATSRDSKGVHEQYF

J: TRBJ1-1
V: TRBV7-6
CDR3: CASSRQERAEAFF